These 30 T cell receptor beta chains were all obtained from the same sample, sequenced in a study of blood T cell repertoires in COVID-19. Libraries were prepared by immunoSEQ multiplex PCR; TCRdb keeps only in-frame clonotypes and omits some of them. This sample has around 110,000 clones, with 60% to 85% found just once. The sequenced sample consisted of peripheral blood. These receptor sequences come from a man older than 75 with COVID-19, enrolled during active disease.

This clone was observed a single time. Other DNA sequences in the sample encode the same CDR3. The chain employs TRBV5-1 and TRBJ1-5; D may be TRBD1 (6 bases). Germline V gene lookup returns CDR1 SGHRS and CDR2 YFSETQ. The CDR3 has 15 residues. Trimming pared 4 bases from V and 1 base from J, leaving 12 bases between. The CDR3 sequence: CASSPEGGSNQPQHF. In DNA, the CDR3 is TGCGCCAGCAGCCCCGAGGGGGGGAGCAATCAGCCCCAGCATTTT.

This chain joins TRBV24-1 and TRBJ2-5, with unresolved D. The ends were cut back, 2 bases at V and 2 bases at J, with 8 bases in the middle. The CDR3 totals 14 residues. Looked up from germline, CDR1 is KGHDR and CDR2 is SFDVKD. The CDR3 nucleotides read TGTGCCACCAGTGATTGGGCAGAGCAAGAGACCCAGTACTTC. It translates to CATSDWAEQETQYF.

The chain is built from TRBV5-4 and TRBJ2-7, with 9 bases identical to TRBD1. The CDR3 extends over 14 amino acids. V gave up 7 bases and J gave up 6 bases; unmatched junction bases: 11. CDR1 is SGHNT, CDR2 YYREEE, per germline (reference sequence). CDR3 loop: CASRNPGTGREQYF. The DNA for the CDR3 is TGTGCCAGCCGAAATCCCGGGACAGGGCGCGAGCAGTACTTC.

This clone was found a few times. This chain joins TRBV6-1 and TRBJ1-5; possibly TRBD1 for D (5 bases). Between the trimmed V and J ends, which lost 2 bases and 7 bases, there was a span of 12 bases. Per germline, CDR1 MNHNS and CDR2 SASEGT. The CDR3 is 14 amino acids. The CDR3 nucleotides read TGTGCCAGCAGTGAATCCGGGGGAATGCAGCCCCAGCATTTT. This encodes CASSESGGMQPQHF.

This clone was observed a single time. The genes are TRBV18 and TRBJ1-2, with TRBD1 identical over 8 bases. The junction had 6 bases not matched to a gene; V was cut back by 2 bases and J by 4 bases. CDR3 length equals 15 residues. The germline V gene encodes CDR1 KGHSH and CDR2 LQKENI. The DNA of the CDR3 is TGTGCCAGCTCACCAGGACAGGGCAACTCCTATGGCTACACCTTC. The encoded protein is CASSPGQGNSYGYTF.

The CDR3 sequence is CASSFQFNQPQHF. In nucleotides, the CDR3 is TGTGCCAGCAGTTTCCAATTCAATCAGCCCCAGCATTTT. The chain has TRBV27 and TRBJ1-5; no clear D gene. Trimming shortened V by 3 bases and J by 3 bases, and 6 bases separated the two germline ends. The CDR3 spans 13 residues. In germline, CDR1 is MNHEY, CDR2 SMNVEV (reference sequence).

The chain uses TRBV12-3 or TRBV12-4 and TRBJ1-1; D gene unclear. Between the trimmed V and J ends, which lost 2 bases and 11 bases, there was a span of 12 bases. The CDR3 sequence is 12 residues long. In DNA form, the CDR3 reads TGTGCCAGCAGTTTAAACGCAGACACTGCTTTCTTT. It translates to CASSLNADTAFF.

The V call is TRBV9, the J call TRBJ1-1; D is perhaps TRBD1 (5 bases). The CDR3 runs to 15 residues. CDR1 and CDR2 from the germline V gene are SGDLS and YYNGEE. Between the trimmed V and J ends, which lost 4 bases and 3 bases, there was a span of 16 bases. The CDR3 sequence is CASSPQQVLHTEAFF. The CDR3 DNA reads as TGTGCCAGCAGCCCACAACAGGTCTTACACACTGAAGCTTTCTTT.

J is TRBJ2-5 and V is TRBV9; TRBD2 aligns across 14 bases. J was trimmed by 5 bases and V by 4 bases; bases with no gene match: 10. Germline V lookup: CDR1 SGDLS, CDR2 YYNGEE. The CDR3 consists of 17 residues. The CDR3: CASSPRTSGRMWETQYF. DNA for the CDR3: TGTGCCAGCAGCCCCCGGACTAGCGGGAGGATGTGGGAGACCCAGTACTTC.

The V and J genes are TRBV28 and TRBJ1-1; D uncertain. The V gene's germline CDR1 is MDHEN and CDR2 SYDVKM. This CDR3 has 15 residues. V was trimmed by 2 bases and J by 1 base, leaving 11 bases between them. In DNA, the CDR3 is TGTGCCAGCAGTTTACTTGTCGGTTCGAACACTGAAGCTTTCTTT. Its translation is CASSLLVGSNTEAFF. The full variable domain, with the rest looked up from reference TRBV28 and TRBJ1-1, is DVKVTQSSRYLVKRTGEKVFLECVQDMDHENMFWYRQDPGLGLRLIYFSYDVKMKEKGDIPEGYSVSREKKERFSLILESASTNQTSMYLCASSLLVGSNTEAFFGQGTRLTVV.

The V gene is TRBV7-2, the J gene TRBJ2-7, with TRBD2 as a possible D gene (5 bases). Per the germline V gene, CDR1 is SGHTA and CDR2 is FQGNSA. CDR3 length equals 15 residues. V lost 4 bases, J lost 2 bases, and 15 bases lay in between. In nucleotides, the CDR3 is TGTGCCAGCAGCTCCTATGTATCGGGGACCTACGAGCAGTACTTC. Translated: CASSSYVSGTYEQYF.

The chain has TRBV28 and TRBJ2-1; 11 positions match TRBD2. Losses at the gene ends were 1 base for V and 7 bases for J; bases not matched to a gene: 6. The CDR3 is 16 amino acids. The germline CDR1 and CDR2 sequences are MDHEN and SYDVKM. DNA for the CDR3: TGTGCCAGCAGTTTATTAGCGGGAGGGCCGAGAAATGAGCAGTTCTTC. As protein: CASSLLAGGPRNEQFF.

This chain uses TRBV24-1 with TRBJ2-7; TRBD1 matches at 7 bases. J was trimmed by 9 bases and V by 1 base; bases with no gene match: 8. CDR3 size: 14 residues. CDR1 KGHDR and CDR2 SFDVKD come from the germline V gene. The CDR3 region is CATSDFGTEFAQYF. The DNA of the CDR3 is TGTGCCACCAGTGATTTTGGGACAGAATTCGCGCAGTACTTC.

DNA of the CDR3: TGTGCCAGCAGCCAAGTGGGGGGGCCGACTGAAGCTTTCTTT. Protein product: CASSQVGGPTEAFF. This chain links TRBV3-1 (or the pseudogene TRBV3-2) with TRBJ1-1, with D perhaps matching TRBD1 (6 bases). Trimming removed 1 base at V and 5 bases at J, with 11 bases between. In germline, CDR1 is LGHDT, CDR2 YNNKEL (reference sequence). The CDR3 consists of 14 residues.

The CDR3: CASGPNGRPSTDTQYF. DNA of the CDR3: TGTGCCAGCGGGCCTAACGGGAGACCTAGCACAGATACGCAGTATTTT. The chain uses TRBV28 and TRBJ2-3; D perhaps matches TRBD2 (6 bases). The CDR3 consists of 16 residues. V lost 8 bases and J lost 0, with 18 bases in between. Germline V gene sequence: CDR1 MDHEN, CDR2 SYDVKM.

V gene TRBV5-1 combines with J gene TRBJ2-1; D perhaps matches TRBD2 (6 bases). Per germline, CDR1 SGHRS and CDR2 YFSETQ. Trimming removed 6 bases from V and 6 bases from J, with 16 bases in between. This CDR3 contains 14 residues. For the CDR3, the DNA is TGCGCCAGCAAAATCCTCCCTAGCGCCAATGAGCAGTTCTTC. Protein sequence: CASKILPSANEQFF.

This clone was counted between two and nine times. Here the CDR3 DNA reads TGTGCCAGCAGTCCTATGGGCGGGAGCGACAATGAGCAGTTCTTC. Its translation: CASSPMGGSDNEQFF. The chain combines TRBV28 with TRBJ2-1; the match to TRBD2 covers 7 bases. V was pared by 5 bases and J by 5 bases, with 9 bases of the junction left unmatched. The CDR3 has 15 residues. Germline lookup yields CDR1 MDHEN and CDR2 SYDVKM.

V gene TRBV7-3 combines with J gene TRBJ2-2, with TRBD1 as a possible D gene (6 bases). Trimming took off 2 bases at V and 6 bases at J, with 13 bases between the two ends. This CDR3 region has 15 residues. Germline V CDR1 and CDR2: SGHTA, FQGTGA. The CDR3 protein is CASSLGLAGAGELFF. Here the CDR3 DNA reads TGTGCCAGCAGCTTAGGGCTAGCAGGGGCCGGGGAGCTGTTTTTT.

CDR3 DNA: TGTGCCACTTCGGGACAGGGATTCGATCAGCCCCAGCATTTT. Its protein product is CATSGQGFDQPQHF. The chain uses TRBV19 and TRBJ1-5; 9 bases fit TRBD1. The V segment lost 10 bases and the J segment 5 bases; nucleotides outside the gene matches: 9. Germline V gene lookup returns CDR1 LNHDA and CDR2 SQIVND (reference sequence). The CDR3 length is 14 residues.

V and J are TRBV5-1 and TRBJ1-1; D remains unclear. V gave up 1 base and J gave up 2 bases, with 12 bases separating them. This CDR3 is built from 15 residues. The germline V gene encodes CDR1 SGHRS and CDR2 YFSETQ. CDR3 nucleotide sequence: TGCGCCAGCAGCTTGTTTCTACAGAGCAACACTGAAGCTTTCTTT. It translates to CASSLFLQSNTEAFF.

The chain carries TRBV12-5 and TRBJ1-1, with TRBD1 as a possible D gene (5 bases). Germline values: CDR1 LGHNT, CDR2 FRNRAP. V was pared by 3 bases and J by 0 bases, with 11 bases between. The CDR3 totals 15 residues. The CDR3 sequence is CASGFSTGVNTEAFF. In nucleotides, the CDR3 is TGTGCTAGTGGTTTCTCAACAGGAGTGAACACTGAAGCTTTCTTT.

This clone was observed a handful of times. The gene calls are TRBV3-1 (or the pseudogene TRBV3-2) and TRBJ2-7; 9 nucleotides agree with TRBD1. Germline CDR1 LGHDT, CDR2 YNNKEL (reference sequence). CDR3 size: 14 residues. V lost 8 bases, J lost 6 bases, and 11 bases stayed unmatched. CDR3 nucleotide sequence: TGTGCCAGCGAGCCCGGACAGGGGATGGGCGAGCAGTACTTC. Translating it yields CASEPGQGMGEQYF.

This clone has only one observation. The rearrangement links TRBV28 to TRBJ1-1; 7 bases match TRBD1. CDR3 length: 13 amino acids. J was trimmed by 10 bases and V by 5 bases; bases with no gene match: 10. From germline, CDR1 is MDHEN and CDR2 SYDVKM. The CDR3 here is CASSRQGEARAFF. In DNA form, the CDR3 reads TGTGCCAGCAGTCGACAGGGCGAGGCTCGAGCTTTCTTT.

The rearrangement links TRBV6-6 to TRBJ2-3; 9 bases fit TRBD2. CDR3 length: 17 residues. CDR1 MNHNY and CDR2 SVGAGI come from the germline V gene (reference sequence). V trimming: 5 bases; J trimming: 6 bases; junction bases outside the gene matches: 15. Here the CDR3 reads CASSPYSGRGARDTQYF. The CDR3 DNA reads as TGTGCCAGCAGTCCCTATAGCGGGAGAGGGGCCAGGGATACGCAGTATTTT.

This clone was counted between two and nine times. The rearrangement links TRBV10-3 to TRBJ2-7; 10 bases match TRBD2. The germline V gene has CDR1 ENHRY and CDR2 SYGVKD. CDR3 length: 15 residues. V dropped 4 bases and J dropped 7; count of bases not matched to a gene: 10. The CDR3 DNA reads TGTGCCATCAGTGGCCTAGCGGGAGAGTTCGGGGAGCAGTACTTC. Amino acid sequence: CAISGLAGEFGEQYF.

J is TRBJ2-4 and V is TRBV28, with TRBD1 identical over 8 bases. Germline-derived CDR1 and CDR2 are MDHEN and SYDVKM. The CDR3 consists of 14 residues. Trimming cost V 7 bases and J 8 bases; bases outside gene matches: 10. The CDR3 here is CASKESGGRDIQYF. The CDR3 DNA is TGTGCCAGCAAGGAATCAGGGGGCCGGGACATTCAGTACTTC.

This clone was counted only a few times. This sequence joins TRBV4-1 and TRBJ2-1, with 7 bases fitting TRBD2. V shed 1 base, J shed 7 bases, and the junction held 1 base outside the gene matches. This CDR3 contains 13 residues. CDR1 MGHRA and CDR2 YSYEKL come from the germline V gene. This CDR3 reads CASSQGRENEQFF. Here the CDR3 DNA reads TGCGCCAGCAGCCAAGGGCGGGAGAATGAGCAGTTCTTC.

CDR3 protein: CASRGQDTEAFF. CDR3 nucleotides: TGTGCCAGCAGGGGGCAGGATACTGAAGCTTTCTTT. V gene TRBV2 combines with J gene TRBJ1-1, with D possibly being TRBD1 (5 bases). CDR3 length: 12 amino acids. The V end was cut by 6 bases, the J end by 5 bases, with 10 bases between. Per the germline V gene, CDR1 is SNHLY and CDR2 is FYNNEI. Variable domain in full (rest from reference TRBV2 and TRBJ1-1): EPEVTQTPSHQVTQMGQEVILRCVPISNHLYFYWYRQILGQKVEFLVSFYNNEISEKSEIFDDQFSVERPDGSNFTLKIRSTKLEDSAMYFCASRGQDTEAFFGQGTRLTVV.

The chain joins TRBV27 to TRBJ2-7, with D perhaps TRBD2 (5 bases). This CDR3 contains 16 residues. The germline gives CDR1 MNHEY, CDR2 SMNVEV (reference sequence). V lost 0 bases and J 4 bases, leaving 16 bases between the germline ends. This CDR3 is CASSLSWAERVYEQYF. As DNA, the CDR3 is TGTGCCAGCAGTTTATCGTGGGCAGAGAGGGTTTACGAGCAGTACTTC.

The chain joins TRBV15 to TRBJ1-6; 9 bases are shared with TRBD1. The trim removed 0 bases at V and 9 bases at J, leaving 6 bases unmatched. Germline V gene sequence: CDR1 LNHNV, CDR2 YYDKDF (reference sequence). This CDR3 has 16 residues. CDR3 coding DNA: TGTGCCACCAGCAGAGATCGCGGACAGGGGAGTTCACCCCTCCACTTT. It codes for CATSRDRGQGSSPLHF.